A single sample is the source of the 18 T cell receptor beta chains below, sequenced in a study of CD8 T cells in ankylosing spondylitis. TCRdb reprocessed the 5' RACE reads with MiXCR, giving one entry per CDR3 protein. The table has about 220,000 distinct CDR3 sequences, about 10% seen once. Input material: blood, either unsorted or a sorted T cell fraction (not recorded which). Receptor source: a male donor with ankylosing spondylitis or in good health (not recorded which).

With respect to this clonotype: At one of its ends the junction is not consistent with the germline gene, which may arise from a read error. CDR3: CASMKGRGDEQSF. CDR3 DNA: TGTGCCAGCATGAAGGGCCGAGGGGACGAGCAGTCCTTC. The chain has TRBV6-1 and TRBJ2-7; D may correspond to TRBD1 or TRBD2 (5 bases each). The germline V gene has CDR1 MNHNS and CDR2 SASEGT. The CDR3 contains 13 residues.

This chain joins TRBV19 and TRBJ1-1, with D hard to call. V was pared by 3 bases and J by 0 bases, with 11 bases between. Germline CDR1 and CDR2: LNHDA and SQIVND (reference sequence). CDR3 length: 15 residues. The CDR3 spells CASSIRFEMNTEAFF. For the CDR3, the DNA is TGTGCCAGTAGTATCCGTTTTGAAATGAACACTGAAGCTTTCTTT.

The chain uses TRBV3-1 and TRBJ1-2; D remains unclear. The CDR3 spans 14 residues. Germline V gene lookup returns CDR1 LGHDT and CDR2 YNNKEL (reference sequence). V dropped 4 bases and J dropped 5 bases, with 14 bases sitting between them. The CDR3 bases are TGTGCCAGCAGCCCCGACCCAGACACTTATGGCTACACCTTC. Translated, it gives CASSPDPDTYGYTF. The full variable domain, rest sourced from reference TRBV3-1 and TRBJ1-2, is DTAVSQTPKYLVTQMGNDKSIKCEQNLGHDTMYWYKQDSKKFLKIMFSYNNKELIINETVPNRFSPKSPDKAHLNLHINSLELGDSAVYFCASSPDPDTYGYTFGSGTRLTVV.

This chain connects TRBV12-3 or TRBV12-4 to TRBJ1-5; possibly TRBD1 for D (5 bases). The CDR3 extends over 14 amino acids. Between the trimmed V and J ends, which lost 7 bases and 4 bases, there was a span of 14 bases. The CDR3: CASTSVAGNQPQHF. CDR3 DNA: TGTGCCAGCACCTCCGTGGCAGGGAATCAGCCCCAGCATTTT.

This clonotype occurred many times. The gene calls are TRBV5-1 and TRBJ1-5; a weak D match, TRBD1 (5 bases). Trimming stripped 5 bases from V and 5 bases from J, with 14 bases between. This CDR3 is built from 14 residues. CDR1 is SGHRS, CDR2 YFSETQ, per germline. The CDR3 region has the DNA TGCGCCAGCAGTCCAGCCGGGGGGGATCAGCCCCAGCATTTT. Protein sequence: CASSPAGGDQPQHF. The whole variable domain, remainder taken from reference TRBV5-1 and TRBJ1-5, is KAGVTQTPRYLIKTRGQQVTLSCSPISGHRSVSWYQQTPGQGLQFLFEYFSETQRNKGNFPGRFSGRQFSNSRSEMNVSTLELGDSALYLCASSPAGGDQPQHFGDGTRLSIL.

There are many counts of this clonotype. Here the CDR3 DNA reads TGCGCCAGCAGTACAGGGCTCTCCTACAATGAGCAGTTCTTC. The encoded protein is CASSTGLSYNEQFF. The chain recombines TRBV5-1 with TRBJ2-1; possibly TRBD1 for D (6 bases). The V gene's germline CDR1 is SGHRS and CDR2 YFSETQ. V lost 5 bases to trimming and J lost 0 bases, with 9 bases between them. The CDR3 consists of 14 residues.

Many counts were recorded for this clonotype. The rearrangement links TRBV5-1 to TRBJ1-1, with D possibly being TRBD1 (5 bases). In germline, CDR1 is SGHRS, CDR2 YFSETQ. V shed 7 bases and J shed 3 bases, with 13 bases lying between them. The CDR3 covers 13 residues. CDR3 bases: TGCGCCAGCTTTTGGGGGTTGGACACTGAAGCTTTCTTT. It encodes CASFWGLDTEAFF.

This clonotype was seen at least ten times. The rearrangement uses TRBV20-1 and TRBJ2-2; D perhaps matches TRBD2 (6 bases). Germline CDR1 DFQATT, CDR2 SNEGSKA (reference sequence). V gave up 1 base and J gave up 9 bases, with 15 bases separating them. The CDR3 runs to 14 residues. In DNA, the CDR3 is TGCAGTGCTAGAGGGAGGGTGGCTCACCGGGAGCTGTTTTTT. Translating gives CSARGRVAHRELFF.

In its sample, this clonotype was seen many times. The chain uses TRBV12-3 or TRBV12-4 and TRBJ1-6; D not certain. The CDR3 sequence is 13 residues long. Trimming removed 7 bases from V and 7 bases from J, with 11 bases in between. CDR3 sequence: CASTPGANSPLHF. Written as DNA, the CDR3 is TGTGCCAGCACTCCGGGAGCCAATTCACCCCTCCACTTT.

The rearrangement links TRBV2 to TRBJ1-5; unclear D gene. Germline values: CDR1 SNHLY, CDR2 FYNNEI. Trimming removed 3 bases at V and 0 bases at J, with 6 bases between. CDR3 length: 14 residues. Written as DNA, the CDR3 is TGTGCCAGCAGTGACACCAATAGCAATCAGCCCCAGCATTTT. This translates into CASSDTNSNQPQHF.

This clonotype came up many times. The chain uses TRBV14 and TRBJ2-1, with TRBD1 matching 7 bases. Germline assignment: CDR1 SGHDN and CDR2 FVKESK. The CDR3 loop spans 14 amino acids. V lost 4 bases to trimming and J lost 0 bases; unmatched junction nucleotides: 0. The CDR3 nucleotides are TGTGCCAGCAGCCGGGACAGCTCCTACAATGAGCAGTTCTTC. It encodes CASSRDSSYNEQFF.

In its sample, this clonotype was seen many times. The chain is built from TRBV24-1 and TRBJ1-1; D is unclear. V lost 8 bases and J lost 4, with 16 bases in between. The CDR3 covers 14 residues. Per germline, CDR1 KGHDR and CDR2 SFDVKD. CDR3 amino acids: CATTQGGAGTEAFF. Here the CDR3 DNA reads TGTGCCACCACCCAAGGTGGAGCCGGCACTGAAGCTTTCTTT.

This clonotype was observed at least ten times. The CDR3 spells CASSLMRGDTQYF. The DNA of the CDR3 is TGTGCCAGCAGTTTAATGCGGGGGGATACGCAGTATTTT. The rearrangement uses TRBV12-3 or TRBV12-4 and TRBJ2-3; TRBD2 aligns across 7 bases. CDR3 length: 13 residues. The V segment lost 2 bases and the J segment 6 bases; nucleotides outside the gene matches: 2.

CDR3 sequence (DNA): TGTGCCAGCATGGGACAGGTCAATGAGCAGTTCTTC. Encoded protein: CASMGQVNEQFF. The rearrangement joins TRBV2 to TRBJ2-1; 8 positions agree with TRBD1. The J segment lost 6 bases and the V segment lost 7 bases, leaving 2 bases of the junction unmatched. This CDR3 contains 12 residues. Germline values: CDR1 SNHLY, CDR2 FYNNEI. Filled out from reference TRBV2 and TRBJ2-1, the complete variable domain reads EPEVTQTPSHQVTQMGQEVILRCVPISNHLYFYWYRQILGQKVEFLVSFYNNEISEKSEIFDDQFSVERPDGSNFTLKIRSTKLEDSAMYFCASMGQVNEQFFGPGTRLTVL.

This clonotype has a single count. The genes are TRBV9 and TRBJ1-4; D call uncertain. CDR1 SGDLS and CDR2 YYNGEE come from the germline V gene. This CDR3 comprises 14 residues. V lost 2 bases to trimming and J lost 10 bases, with 15 bases between them. The CDR3 loop is CASSVGVGVGKLFF. The CDR3 DNA reads TGTGCCAGCAGCGTTGGAGTTGGGGTCGGAAAACTGTTTTTT.

The V and J genes are TRBV12-3 or TRBV12-4 and TRBJ2-4; 8 positions agree with TRBD2. After removal of 6 bases from V and 6 bases from J, the junction contained 7 bases not matched to a gene. The CDR3 contains 14 residues. The CDR3 is CASRAGTSGNIQYF. CDR3 coding DNA: TGTGCCAGCAGGGCCGGGACTAGTGGAAACATTCAGTACTTC.

In this sample, this clonotype turned up a few times. This sequence joins TRBV3-1 and TRBJ2-2; D perhaps matches TRBD1 (6 bases). Germline lookup yields CDR1 LGHDT and CDR2 YNNKEL (reference sequence). The ends were cut back, 4 bases at V and 6 bases at J, with 15 bases in the middle. The CDR3 sequence is 15 residues long. CDR3 DNA: TGTGCCAGCAGCCGACAGGCTGGCAGCGCCGGGGAGCTGTTTTTT. Protein sequence: CASSRQAGSAGELFF.

Notes on this clonotype: Possible read error: a much larger clone is one base away. The chain combines TRBV29-1 with TRBJ2-7; D is undetermined. The CDR3 is 13 residues long. V was cut by 4 bases and J by 6 bases, with 16 bases left in between. Germline V gene lookup returns CDR1 SQVTM and CDR2 ANQGSEA. CDR3 nucleotides: TGCAGCGTTGGGACGGGTACGGGCTGCGAGCAGTACTTC. This translates into CSVGTGTGCEQYF.